Presented here are 29 T cell receptor beta chains from one specimen sequenced in a study of CD8 T cells in Susac syndrome. The authors reverse transcribed roughly 0.5 to 1 ug RNA with random hexamers. TCRdb analysed the immunoSEQ multiplex PCR reads with MiXCR anew, one entry per CDR3 protein. Among about 200,000 distinct CDR3 sequences listed, roughly 94% were seen once. Sequencing was performed on CD4+ T cells from PBMCs. These receptors came from a human donor in good health.

This sequence joins TRBV27 and TRBJ2-7; D may match TRBD1 or TRBD2 (6 bases each). With 6 bases removed from V and 4 bases from J, the gap between germline ends came to 16 bases. Germline V CDR1 and CDR2: MNHEY, SMNVEV (reference sequence). The CDR3 contains 14 residues. The CDR3 is CASRGGSGGYEQYV. CDR3 nucleotide sequence: TGTGCCAGCAGAGGGGGGAGCGGTGGGTACGAGCAGTACGTC.

V gene TRBV12-3 or TRBV12-4 combines with J gene TRBJ2-5; TRBD1 agrees at 8 bases. V lost 3 bases and J lost 5; bases outside the gene matches: 11. The CDR3 spans 16 residues. The CDR3 DNA reads TGTGCCAGCAGTTTGATCGGACAGGGTTTAGGGGAGACCCAGTACTTC. Encoded protein: CASSLIGQGLGETQYF.

In DNA form, the CDR3 reads TGCAGTGCTCCTTTCGTTCAGGATACGCAGTATTTT. Amino acids: CSAPFVQDTQYF. J is TRBJ2-3 and V is TRBV20-1; D call uncertain. Per the germline V gene, CDR1 is DFQATT and CDR2 is SNEGSKA (reference sequence). The CDR3 sequence is 12 residues long. V was clipped by 5 bases and J by 6 bases, with 12 bases between them.

This clonotype was counted a single time. V is TRBV15 and J is TRBJ1-2, with D maybe TRBD1 (5 bases). Germline CDR1 and CDR2: LNHNV and YYDKDF (reference sequence). The CDR3 extends over 15 amino acids. V gave up 8 bases and J gave up 4 bases, with 20 bases separating them. The DNA of the CDR3 is TGTGCCACCGGAATAGACGGGACCACTCTCTATGGCTACACCTTC. Encoded protein: CATGIDGTTLYGYTF. The full variable domain, rest sourced from reference TRBV15 and TRBJ1-2, is DAMVIQNPRYQVTQFGKPVTLSCSQTLNHNVMYWYQQKSSQAPKLLFHYYDKDFNNEADTPDNFQSRRPNTSFCFLDIRSPGLGDTAMYLCATGIDGTTLYGYTFGSGTRLTVV.

This clonotype occurred once. The V gene is TRBV10-3, the J gene TRBJ2-1; 10 nucleotides match TRBD2. V was pared by 7 bases and J by 7 bases, with 7 bases of the junction left unmatched. Germline CDR1 and CDR2: ENHRY and SYGVKD. The CDR3 covers 14 residues. CDR3 in amino acids: CAIKRGSGRNEQFF. The CDR3 DNA reads TGTGCCATCAAGCGGGGTAGCGGGAGGAATGAGCAGTTCTTC.

This clonotype has more than one count but fewer than ten. The rearrangement links TRBV20-1 to TRBJ1-2; 9 bases map to TRBD1. This CDR3 comprises 12 residues. Losses at the gene ends were 5 bases for V and 8 bases for J; bases not matched to a gene: 6. Germline CDR1 reads DFQATT; CDR2 reads SNEGSKA (reference sequence). CDR3: CSASTGGYGYTF. In nucleotides, the CDR3 is TGCAGTGCTTCTACAGGGGGCTACGGCTACACCTTC.

In DNA, the CDR3 is TGCAGTGCTGCTTGGCGGGCAAGGGACGAGCAGTACGTC. Its protein product is CSAAWRARDEQYV. The chain carries TRBV20-1 and TRBJ2-7; a weak D match, TRBD2 (5 bases). V was trimmed by 5 bases and J by 5 bases, leaving 16 bases between them. This CDR3 contains 13 residues. Germline V CDR1 and CDR2: DFQATT, SNEGSKA (reference sequence).

This chain links TRBV4-1 with TRBJ2-7; 8 bases are shared with TRBD1. CDR1 is MGHRA, CDR2 YSYEKL, per germline. The CDR3 contains 15 residues. The ends lost 3 bases at V and 9 bases at J; junction bases unmatched: 13. The CDR3: CASSQTGEGSARQYV. In DNA, the CDR3 is TGCGCCAGCAGCCAGACAGGGGAAGGTAGTGCTCGGCAGTACGTC.

J is TRBJ2-2 and V is TRBV29-1, with D uncertain. V was pared by 4 bases and J by 4 bases, with 13 bases between. Per germline, CDR1 SQVTM and CDR2 ANQGSEA. The CDR3 runs 14 residues. The CDR3 bases are TGCAGCGTTGTTGGGGAAATGGGCACCGGGGAGCTGTTTTTT. Protein: CSVVGEMGTGELFF.

This clonotype showed up just once. This chain links TRBV7-2 with TRBJ1-2, with TRBD1 as a possible D gene (5 bases). The CDR3 loop spans 16 amino acids. Germline values: CDR1 SGHTA, CDR2 FQGNSA. Trimming took off 6 bases at V and 7 bases at J, with 24 bases between the two ends. This chain's CDR3 is CASSSERGIGRGGYTF. In DNA, the CDR3 is TGTGCCAGCAGTTCCGAACGGGGCATAGGGCGGGGTGGCTACACCTTC. Full variable domain (rest looked up from reference TRBV7-2 and TRBJ1-2): GAGVSQSPSNKVTEKGKDVELRCDPISGHTALYWYRQSLGQGLEFLIYFQGNSAPDKSGLPSDRFSAERTGGSVSTLTIQRTQQEDSAVYLCASSSERGIGRGGYTFGSGTRLTVV.

The DNA of the CDR3 is TGTGCCAGCAGCCGAACAGGGGGCCAGGGCTATGGCTACACCTTC. It translates to CASSRTGGQGYGYTF. V is TRBV27 and J is TRBJ1-2, with TRBD1 identical over 9 bases. Trimming took 6 bases from V and 4 from J; bases not matched to a gene: 9. Germline V gives CDR1 MNHEY, CDR2 SMNVEV (reference sequence). The CDR3 is 15 residues long.

CDR3 in amino acids: CASSQEKRAGPPRKQFF. The CDR3 region has the DNA TGTGCCAGCAGCCAGGAAAAAAGAGCGGGTCCGCCAAGGAAGCAGTTCTTC. The chain is built from TRBV14 and TRBJ2-1; D is possibly TRBD2 (6 bases). The ends were cut back, 3 bases at V and 11 bases at J, with 26 bases in the middle. The CDR3 covers 17 residues. Germline V lookup: CDR1 SGHDN, CDR2 FVKESK.

The J gene is TRBJ1-2, the V gene TRBV5-6; 9 bases match TRBD1. This CDR3 has 14 amino acids. From germline, CDR1 is SGHDT and CDR2 YYEEEE. V trimming: 5 bases; J trimming: 4 bases; junction bases outside the gene matches: 6. The CDR3 sequence: CASSFGDRVYGYTF. DNA for the CDR3: TGTGCCAGCAGTTTCGGGGACAGGGTCTATGGCTACACCTTC.

This sequence joins TRBV29-1 and TRBJ1-2; D is uncertain. The V end lost 4 bases, the J end lost 8 bases, and 11 bases lay between the germline ends. This CDR3 contains 11 residues. Germline CDR1 reads SQVTM; CDR2 reads ANQGSEA. CDR3 protein: CSVVHGWGYTF. The CDR3 DNA is TGCAGCGTTGTACACGGTTGGGGCTACACCTTC.

DNA for the CDR3: TGTGCCATCAGCTCAGCGGGAGGGCCAGATACGCAGTATTTT. It is translated as CAISSAGGPDTQYF. V usage is TRBV10-3 and J usage is TRBJ2-3; 10 bases agree with TRBD2. From germline, CDR1 is ENHRY and CDR2 SYGVKD. The V and J ends lost 6 bases and 4 bases, in that order; junction bases with no gene match: 4. This CDR3 has 14 amino acids.

The rearrangement uses TRBV20-1 and TRBJ2-5; 7 nucleotides align to TRBD2. Germline V gene sequence: CDR1 DFQATT, CDR2 SNEGSKA (reference sequence). There are 14 residues in the CDR3. Trimming at V came to 1 base and at J to 2 bases, leaving 4 bases not matched to a gene. CDR3 residues: CSARVGAGQETQYF. The DNA of the CDR3 is TGCAGTGCTAGAGTGGGAGCGGGGCAAGAGACCCAGTACTTC.

For this clonotype: The junction and the germline gene differ at one end; a read error may be behind it. The V gene is TRBV18, the J gene TRBJ1-1, with a tentative D call TRBD1 (6 bases). In germline, CDR1 is KGHSH, CDR2 LQKENI. This CDR3 has 13 amino acids. CDR3 sequence: CASSREGDTDAFF. For the CDR3, the DNA is TGTGCCAGCTCACGTGAGGGGGATACTGATGCTTTCTTT.

The rearrangement joins TRBV7-2 to TRBJ1-1; D gene uncertain. Germline V gene lookup returns CDR1 SGHTA and CDR2 FQGNSA. This CDR3 is 12 amino acids long. The V end lost 6 bases, the J end lost 2 bases, and 7 bases lay between the germline ends. CDR3 DNA sequence: TGTGCCAGCAGTTGGTTAAACACTGAAGCTTTCTTT. This codes for CASSWLNTEAFF.

In this sample, this clonotype turned up a few times. V and J are TRBV11-2 and TRBJ2-1; weak D call: TRBD2 (6 bases). The CDR3 extends over 13 amino acids. Germline CDR1 is SGHAT and CDR2 is FQNNGV. V shed 3 bases and J shed 5 bases, with 8 bases lying between them. CDR3 sequence reads: CASSLGLNNEQFF. The DNA of the CDR3 is TGTGCCAGCAGCTTGGGACTGAACAATGAGCAGTTCTTC.

This clonotype was counted once. V is TRBV7-9 and J is TRBJ2-7; D unresolved. This CDR3 contains 12 residues. From germline, CDR1 is SEHNR and CDR2 FQNEAQ (reference sequence). The V gene lost 5 bases and the J gene lost 4 bases, with 9 bases spanning the gap. The CDR3 is CASSGALYEQYF. The CDR3 nucleotides are TGTGCCAGCAGCGGTGCGTTGTACGAGCAGTACTTC.

The rearrangement joins TRBV2 to TRBJ2-1; 7 bases agree with TRBD1. The germline V gene has CDR1 SNHLY and CDR2 FYNNEI. CDR3 length: 16 residues. J lost 9 bases, V lost 4 bases, and 15 bases had no gene match. The CDR3 DNA follows: TGTGCCAGCAGTGGGGGCGTAGAGACAGGGTCGAGTGAGCAGTTCTTC. The encoded protein is CASSGGVETGSSEQFF.

The chain has TRBV12-3 or TRBV12-4 and TRBJ2-3; possibly TRBD1 for D (6 bases). This CDR3 comprises 15 residues. The germline V and J ends were trimmed by 5 bases and 2 bases, with 14 bases remaining between them. CDR3: CASSPSGHPTDTQYF. In nucleotides, the CDR3 is TGTGCCAGCAGTCCGTCGGGACACCCCACAGATACGCAGTATTTT.

This clonotype was seen a few times. The J gene is TRBJ1-1, the V gene TRBV29-1; D unresolved. Germline loops: CDR1 SQVTM, CDR2 ANQGSEA. V was clipped by 6 bases and J by 2 bases, with 4 bases between them. The CDR3 spans 10 residues. CDR3 amino acids: CSVGNTEAFF. The CDR3 DNA follows: TGCAGCGTCGGTAACACTGAAGCTTTCTTT. Drawing the rest from reference TRBV29-1 and TRBJ1-1, the complete variable domain is SAVISQKPSRDICQRGTSLTIQCQVDSQVTMMFWYRQQPGQSLTLIATANQGSEATYESGFVIDKFPISRPNLTFSTLTVSNMSPEDSSIYLCSVGNTEAFFGQGTRLTVV.

The chain carries TRBV9 and TRBJ2-5; D is perhaps TRBD1 or TRBD2 (5 bases each). Looked up from germline, CDR1 is SGDLS and CDR2 is YYNGEE. The ends were cut back, 4 bases at V and 2 bases at J, with 12 bases in the middle. This CDR3 comprises 14 residues. The CDR3 sequence is CASSPRGVQETQYF. CDR3 bases: TGTGCCAGCAGCCCTAGGGGAGTACAAGAGACCCAGTACTTC.

The chain joins TRBV7-2 to TRBJ2-3; D perhaps matches TRBD1 (6 bases). The CDR3 contains 14 residues. Germline CDR1 SGHTA, CDR2 FQGNSA. Trimming left V 7 bases short and J 0 bases short, with 11 bases between. The CDR3 spells CASTLGQSTDTQYF. The CDR3 DNA reads TGTGCCAGCACCCTTGGACAGAGCACAGATACGCAGTATTTT.

The chain employs TRBV12-3 or TRBV12-4 and TRBJ1-2; D perhaps matches TRBD1 (6 bases). This CDR3 comprises 16 residues. V lost 6 bases and J lost 4, with 21 bases in between. The CDR3 here is CASRDTGLGGSYGYTF. The CDR3 DNA sequence: TGTGCCAGCAGAGACACAGGGCTTGGGGGGTCCTATGGCTACACCTTC.

The V gene is TRBV5-1, the J gene TRBJ2-2; no firm D call. The CDR3 has 14 amino acids. The ends were cut back, 1 base at V and 8 bases at J, with 12 bases in the middle. Looked up from germline, CDR1 is SGHRS and CDR2 is YFSETQ. The CDR3 here is CASSLPTGRGELFF. The CDR3 bases are TGCGCCAGCAGCTTGCCTACCGGTCGTGGGGAGCTGTTTTTT.

The V gene is TRBV7-9, the J gene TRBJ2-6; either TRBD1 or TRBD2 may supply D (6 bases each). Trimming took off 3 bases at V and 3 bases at J, with 15 bases between the two ends. Germline V lookup: CDR1 SEHNR, CDR2 FQNEAQ (reference sequence). The CDR3 runs 17 residues. As DNA, the CDR3 is TGTGCCAGCAGCTTTCTGACGGGGGCTTTTGGGGCCAACGTCCTGACTTTC. It specifies CASSFLTGAFGANVLTF.

This rearrangement joins TRBV5-1 to TRBJ2-4; 12 bases are a match to TRBD2. J was trimmed by 3 bases and V by 0 bases; bases with no gene match: 4. CDR1 SGHRS and CDR2 YFSETQ come from the germline V gene. This CDR3 has 17 amino acids. The CDR3 spells CASSLGLAGDVKNIQYF. For the CDR3, the DNA is TGCGCCAGCAGCTTGGGACTAGCGGGAGACGTCAAAAACATTCAGTACTTC.